Detailed here is one T cell receptor beta chain. The antigen is not known. Only in-frame clones appear in the TCRdb table, and some are missing; sequencing was by immunoSEQ multiplex PCR. Among about 280,000 clones, over 75% were seen once, and the ten largest hold roughly 3.5%. This CDR3 region has 15 residues. The V end was cut by 1 base, the J end by 9 bases, with 13 bases between. Germline V gene lookup returns CDR1 SGHDN and CDR2 FVKESK. Treatment defined: some 20 received Ad26.COV2.S at low or high dose, single or two shots; about 5 received placebo; per-sample allocation not given. Sampling occurred on day 63 after the first vaccine or placebo injection. The data were obtained in a study of Ad26.COV2.S vaccination and SARS-CoV-2 variants. In the study overall: In the COV1001 trial, the donor was in the Ad26.COV2.S arm. Ad26.COV2.S was injected intramuscularly once or twice, 56 days apart. Study-wide findings and caveats: Vaccine recipients had higher spike-specific TCR breadth than placebo recipients. TCR breadth and depth analyses may have underestimated total T cell responses.

The TCR was taken from a person aged 18-60 years who received the Ad26.COV2.S COVID-19 vaccine or a placebo. The sample consisted of peripheral blood, taken in a trial of Ad26.COV2.S vaccine versus placebo. J is TRBJ1-6 and V is TRBV14, with a tentative D call TRBD1 (5 bases). The CDR3 is CASSQGRQGISPLHF. The CDR3 coding sequence is TGTGCCAGCAGCCAAGGGCGCCAGGGAATTTCACCCCTCCACTTT.